The rows below give T cell receptor beta chains drawn from one sample of a study of neurological immune-mediated disorders. TCRdb independently ran MiXCR on the 5' RACE reads; one entry per CDR3 protein. Among around 47,000 distinct CDR3 sequences, 10% to 15% were seen once, and the ten largest hold 0.95% to 1.5%. The sequenced sample consisted of PBMCs. Receptors originate from a female donor in good health. Each CDR3 is given with its conserved first and last residue. The order of the fields is V gene, clone size, J gene, D gene, CDR3 length, CDR3 DNA, CDR3 protein. A D gene is named only where the DNA matches it firmly. For some rows the clone size is stated as once, few or many, or as a class when expanded; others skip it.

TRBV12-3/TRBV12-4	many	TRBJ1-5	-	14	TGTGCCAGCGCGCCCTGGGATAGCAATCAGCCCCAGCATTTT	CASAPWDSNQPQHF
TRBV5-1	many	TRBJ2-1	TRBD2	16	TGCGCCAGCAGCTTGGAGGCGGGGGGCGTCTACAATGAGCAGTTCTTC	CASSLEAGGVYNEQFF
TRBV20-1	-	TRBJ2-7	TRBD2	14	TGCAGTGCCCAGGGGACTAGCGTCTCCTACGAGCAGTACTTC	CSAQGTSVSYEQYF
TRBV24-1	many	TRBJ2-1	TRBD2	15	TGTGCCACCAGTGATTTCGTTTCGGGGGGTGATGAGCAGTTCTTC	CATSDFVSGGDEQFF
TRBV9	many	TRBJ2-1	-	14	TGTGCCAGCAGCGTGGCCCCCCCGACTGGTGAGCAGTTCTTC	CASSVAPPTGEQFF
TRBV20-1	many	TRBJ1-1	-	14	TGCAGTGCTAGTCTCGAAGGAATGAACACTGAAGCTTTCTTT	CSASLEGMNTEAFF
TRBV5-6	many	TRBJ2-5	-	14	TGTGCCAGCAGCTCCTTGATGGCACGGGAGACCCAGTACTTC	CASSSLMARETQYF
TRBV21-1	many	TRBJ2-5	-	14	TGTGCCAGCAGCAAAGATAAACACCAAGAGACCCAGTACTTC	CASSKDKHQETQYF
TRBV5-1	many	TRBJ2-1	TRBD2	15	TGCGCCAGCAGCGCCGGCGGGGGGGCCTACAATGAGCAGTTCTTC	CASSAGGGAYNEQFF
TRBV27	many	TRBJ2-3	-	15	TGTGCCAGCAGTTCTAGCGCCTTTCCCACAGATACGCAGTATTTT	CASSSSAFPTDTQYF
TRBV15	few	TRBJ1-1	TRBD1	17	TGTGCCACCAGCAGACGGCGGACAGGAGCAATGAACACTGAAGCTTTCTTT	CATSRRRTGAMNTEAFF
TRBV12-3/TRBV12-4	medium-sized	TRBJ2-3	-	15	TGTGCCAGCAGTTTGAGGGGGAAGAGCACAGATACGCAGTATTTT	CASSLRGKSTDTQYF
TRBV2	many	TRBJ2-5	-	12	TGTGCCAGCAGTCAGTACCAAGAGACCCAGTACTTC	CASSQYQETQYF
TRBV20-1	many	TRBJ2-4	-	14	TGCAGTGCTAGAGACTCAACAGGAAAAAACATTCAGTACTTC	CSARDSTGKNIQYF
TRBV6-1	many	TRBJ2-2	TRBD1	14	TGTGCCAGCATCTACGACAGGGACACCGGGGAGCTGTTTTTT	CASIYDRDTGELFF
TRBV6-5	once	TRBJ2-6	TRBD2	18	TGTGCCAGCCGGAGAAATAGCGGGACCCGCTCGGGGGCCAACGTCCTGACTTTT	CASRRNSGTRSGANVLTF
TRBV20-1	many	TRBJ2-1	-	12	TGCAGTGCTTCCGACTTGTATAATGAGCAGTTCTTC	CSASDLYNEQFF
TRBV7-6	many	TRBJ1-1	-	14	TGTGCCAGCAGCCCTGCTTGGGGGAACACTGAAGCTTTCTTT	CASSPAWGNTEAFF
TRBV5-1	many	TRBJ1-5	-	14	TGCGCCAGCAGCCCCTACGGGGTCGATCAGCCCCAGCATTTT	CASSPYGVDQPQHF
TRBV29-1	many	TRBJ1-6	-	13	TGCAGCGTAGAGGACTCCCTTGGCGGACCCCTCCACTTT	CSVEDSLGGPLHF
TRBV12-3/TRBV12-4	many	TRBJ2-4	-	17	TGTGCCAGCAGTTTAGCGGGCAGTCGCCAAGCCAAAAACATTCAGTACTTC	CASSLAGSRQAKNIQYF
TRBV5-1	many	TRBJ2-7	-	16	TGCGCCAGCAGCTTTAATAGCGCGGGACGAACCTACGAGCAGTACTTC	CASSFNSAGRTYEQYF
TRBV20-1	many	TRBJ2-1	-	19	TGCAGTGCTTCCCTAATCCCGATAATATCGGGACTTGGCTACAATGAGCAGTTCTTC	CSASLIPIISGLGYNEQFF
TRBV20-1	many	TRBJ1-3	-	16	TGCAGTGCTAGTCCTCCGGGAAAAAGCTCTGGAAACACCATATATTTT	CSASPPGKSSGNTIYF
TRBV4-2	few	TRBJ2-2	-	16	TGTGCCAGCAGCCAATCGCGCATGTCCTACACCGGGGAGCTGTTTTTT	CASSQSRMSYTGELFF
TRBV5-1	many	TRBJ2-3	-	15	TGCGCCAGCAGTTTCGGACAGACAAGCACAGATACGCAGTATTTT	CASSFGQTSTDTQYF
TRBV30	many	TRBJ1-1	-	11	TGTGCCTGGGTGGGACGGTCTGAAGCTTTCTTT	CAWVGRSEAFF
TRBV5-1	many	TRBJ1-1	-	15	TGCGCCAGCAGCTTGGCCGCAGGACCTTACACTGAAGCTTTCTTT	CASSLAAGPYTEAFF
TRBV30	many	TRBJ2-7	-	12	TGTGCCTGGAGCCGGGACCCCCCCGAGCAGTACTTC	CAWSRDPPEQYF
TRBV20-1	many	TRBJ2-3	TRBD2	16	TGCAGTGCTCTACCTCGGGGTAGCGGGACCACAGATACGCAGTATTTT	CSALPRGSGTTDTQYF
TRBV20-1	many	TRBJ2-3	-	17	TGCAGTGCTAGAGCCTCCCGGAGCGTATCTAGCACAGATACGCAGTATTTT	CSARASRSVSSTDTQYF